The 26 T cell receptor beta chains below come from one sample, sequenced in a study of Ad26.COV2.S vaccination and SARS-CoV-2 variants. Data came from immunoSEQ multiplex PCR; TCRdb stores just in-frame clones and leaves some out. This sample has some 250,000 clones, with over 75% found just once. Stated treatment: roughly 20 received Ad26.COV2.S at low or high dose, single or two shots; about 5 received placebo; per-sample allocation not given. Collection of the samples took place on day 63 after the first injection of vaccine or placebo. Sequencing was performed on peripheral blood, taken in a trial of Ad26.COV2.S vaccine versus placebo. These receptors were obtained from a person aged 18 to 65 who received the Ad26.COV2.S COVID-19 vaccine or a placebo.

V is TRBV5-1 and J is TRBJ2-3, with D possibly matching TRBD2 (6 bases). This CDR3 region has 15 residues. Between the trimmed V and J ends, which lost 3 bases and 2 bases, there was a span of 13 bases. The germline V gene has CDR1 SGHRS and CDR2 YFSETQ. Here the CDR3 DNA reads TGCGCCAGCAGCTCGGCGGGGAGCGACACAGATACGCAGTATTTT. This encodes CASSSAGSDTDTQYF.

The gene calls are TRBV4-3 and TRBJ2-7; D ambiguous. There are 15 residues in the CDR3. V lost 0 bases, J lost 1 base, and 10 bases lay in between. Germline CDR1 LGHNA, CDR2 YSLEER. CDR3 residues: CASSQDLGRSYEQYF. The DNA of the CDR3 is TGCGCCAGCAGCCAAGATCTGGGCAGATCCTACGAGCAGTACTTC.

The chain is built from TRBV7-3 and TRBJ2-2; TRBD1 might be the D (5 bases). The CDR3 totals 14 residues. V was shortened by 5 bases and J by 5 bases, with 12 bases between the two germline ends. Germline values: CDR1 SGHTA, CDR2 FQGTGA. This CDR3 reads CASSVQGTTGELFF. The CDR3 nucleotides read TGTGCCAGCAGCGTTCAGGGCACTACCGGGGAGCTGTTTTTT. The full variable domain, completed using reference TRBV7-3 and TRBJ2-2, is GAGVSQTPSNKVTEKGKYVELRCDPISGHTALYWYRQSLGQGPEFLIYFQGTGAADDSGLPNDRFFAVRPEGSVSTLKIQRTERGDSAVYLCASSVQGTTGELFFGEGSRLTVL.

This clone was seen more than once but under ten times. The chain carries TRBV3-1 (or the pseudogene TRBV3-2) and TRBJ2-2; 12 bases are shared with TRBD2. Germline loops: CDR1 LGHDT, CDR2 YNNKEL (reference sequence). The CDR3 runs 15 residues. Trimming cost V 3 bases and J 7 bases; bases outside gene matches: 3. CDR3 in DNA: TGTGCCAGCAGCCAGACGACTAGCGGGGGCGGGGAGCTGTTTTTT. Translation gives CASSQTTSGGGELFF.

V gene TRBV4-1 combines with J gene TRBJ1-1; 7 bases match TRBD1. The CDR3 contains 16 residues. The V segment lost 4 bases and the J segment 2 bases; nucleotides outside the gene matches: 10. Germline V gene sequence: CDR1 MGHRA, CDR2 YSYEKL. DNA of the CDR3: TGCGCCAGCAGCCCTCAACCGGGGACAGCCAACACTGAAGCTTTCTTT. It specifies CASSPQPGTANTEAFF.

The V call is TRBV28, the J call TRBJ2-3, with 10 bases matching TRBD2. The CDR3 has 16 amino acids. V gave up 6 bases and J gave up 2 bases; unmatched junction bases: 8. Germline V gene data show CDR1 as MDHEN and CDR2 as SYDVKM. CDR3 residues: CASRTIAGGVTDTQYF. In DNA form, the CDR3 reads TGTGCCAGCAGGACGATAGCGGGAGGTGTCACAGATACGCAGTATTTT. The whole variable domain, remainder taken from reference TRBV28 and TRBJ2-3, is DVKVTQSSRYLVKRTGEKVFLECVQDMDHENMFWYRQDPGLGLRLIYFSYDVKMKEKGDIPEGYSVSREKKERFSLILESASTNQTSMYLCASRTIAGGVTDTQYFGPGTRLTVL.

The rearrangement joins TRBV11-2 to TRBJ2-7; D is perhaps TRBD1 or TRBD2 (5 bases each). This CDR3 is built from 15 residues. Trimming shortened V by 6 bases and J by 5 bases, and 20 bases separated the two germline ends. Germline lookup yields CDR1 SGHAT and CDR2 FQNNGV. As DNA, the CDR3 is TGTGCCAGCAGTCCCGGGGCGGGCGGGCTTAACGAGCAGTACTTC. This sequence encodes CASSPGAGGLNEQYF.

The chain carries TRBV5-5 and TRBJ2-7; no reliable D call. The CDR3 covers 14 residues. Trimming took 6 bases from V and 0 from J, leaving 13 bases between them. Germline CDR1 is SGHKS and CDR2 is YYEKEE (reference sequence). CDR3 nucleotide sequence: TGTGCCAGCAACCCGACGGATTACTCCTACGAGCAGTACTTC. Amino acids: CASNPTDYSYEQYF.

V usage is TRBV28 and J usage is TRBJ2-7; D is unclear. Germline V gene sequence: CDR1 MDHEN, CDR2 SYDVKM. This CDR3 is built from 14 residues. V shed 4 bases and J shed 0 bases, with 10 bases lying between them. The CDR3 DNA sequence: TGTGCCAGCAGTTCGCCCCAGGCCTCCTACGAGCAGTACTTC. Translated, it gives CASSSPQASYEQYF.

This chain's CDR3 is CASSLGGLAGGGELFF. DNA for the CDR3: TGTGCCAGCAGCTTGGGGGGACTAGCGGGAGGCGGGGAGCTGTTTTTT. The chain combines TRBV5-4 with TRBJ2-2, with 15 bases matching TRBD2. With V trimmed by 0 bases and J by 7 bases, 1 base remained unmatched. The CDR3 consists of 16 residues. Germline CDR1 reads SGHNT; CDR2 reads YYREEE (reference sequence).

This clone was seen a single time. This chain uses TRBV6-5 with TRBJ1-2, with D uncertain. This CDR3 is built from 15 residues. Germline lookup yields CDR1 MNHEY and CDR2 SVGAGI. V was cut by 7 bases and J by 1 base, with 16 bases left in between. The chain's CDR3 is CASNRNGVNNYGYTF. The CDR3 nucleotides are TGTGCCAGCAATCGGAACGGGGTCAATAACTATGGCTACACCTTC.

This rearrangement joins TRBV5-1 to TRBJ1-2; D perhaps matches TRBD1 (6 bases). The CDR3 length is 15 residues. In germline, CDR1 is SGHRS, CDR2 YFSETQ. Deletions cut 2 bases from V and 1 base from J, with 12 bases between. The CDR3 DNA sequence: TGCGCCAGCAGCTTACCCCGGGACAATAACTATGGCTACACCTTC. Translation: CASSLPRDNNYGYTF. Using reference TRBV5-1 and TRBJ1-2 for the parts outside the CDR3, the full variable domain is KAGVTQTPRYLIKTRGQQVTLSCSPISGHRSVSWYQQTPGQGLQFLFEYFSETQRNKGNFPGRFSGRQFSNSRSEMNVSTLELGDSALYLCASSLPRDNNYGYTFGSGTRLTVV.

The chain employs TRBV28 and TRBJ2-1; D is unresolved. This CDR3 region has 16 residues. Deletions cut 2 bases from V and 0 bases from J, with 11 bases between. Germline values: CDR1 MDHEN, CDR2 SYDVKM. The CDR3 spells CASSLRSSSSYNEQFF. The CDR3 DNA reads TGTGCCAGCAGTTTAAGGAGCTCCAGCTCCTACAATGAGCAGTTCTTC.

The chain joins TRBV10-3 to TRBJ1-1; D ambiguous. CDR1 is ENHRY, CDR2 SYGVKD, per germline. Trimming removed 2 bases from V and 1 base from J, with 5 bases in between. This CDR3 has 13 amino acids. Written as DNA, the CDR3 is TGTGCCATCAGTGAGGAACGGAACACTGAAGCTTTCTTT. Encoded protein: CAISEERNTEAFF.

The V gene is TRBV6-2 or TRBV6-3, the J gene TRBJ1-5; D perhaps matches TRBD1 (6 bases). The CDR3 has 15 amino acids. V lost 1 base and J 4 bases, leaving 11 bases between the germline ends. Germline-derived CDR1 and CDR2 are MNHEY and SVGEGT. CDR3 residues: CASSYLGGGNQPQHF. The CDR3 DNA is TGTGCCAGCAGTTACTTGGGGGGCGGAAATCAGCCCCAGCATTTT.

The chain has TRBV6-5 and TRBJ2-7; a possible D gene is TRBD1 (5 bases). Germline loops: CDR1 MNHEY, CDR2 SVGAGI. CDR3 size: 16 residues. The ends were cut back, 2 bases at V and 7 bases at J, with 21 bases in the middle. CDR3 bases: TGTGCCAGCAGTTACAAACTTTTAGGACAAGTAGGGGAGCAGTACTTC. The encoded protein is CASSYKLLGQVGEQYF.

The chain joins TRBV4-3 to TRBJ2-3; D gene unclear. Trimming left V 0 bases short and J 1 base short, with 5 bases between. There are 14 residues in the CDR3. Germline CDR1 is LGHNA and CDR2 is YSLEER. Here the CDR3 DNA reads TGCGCCAGCAGCCAAGATATGGGCACAGATACGCAGTATTTT. As protein: CASSQDMGTDTQYF.

This chain uses TRBV6-2 or TRBV6-3 with TRBJ1-5; 8 positions match TRBD1. Germline CDR1 reads MNHEY; CDR2 reads SVGEGT. The CDR3 is 16 residues long. The J segment lost 6 bases and the V segment lost 0 bases, leaving 7 bases of the junction unmatched. CDR3 residues: CASSYSLRGLGQPQHF. CDR3 DNA: TGTGCCAGCAGTTACTCGCTCAGGGGGCTAGGTCAGCCCCAGCATTTT.

This chain links TRBV6-1 with TRBJ2-1; D perhaps matches TRBD2 (6 bases). V was shortened by 2 bases and J by 2 bases, with 10 bases between the two germline ends. The CDR3 has 15 amino acids. The germline V gene has CDR1 MNHNS and CDR2 SASEGT. The chain's CDR3 is CASSESVAAYNEQFF. DNA for the CDR3: TGTGCCAGCAGTGAATCCGTAGCGGCCTACAATGAGCAGTTCTTC.

The chain joins TRBV5-1 to TRBJ2-2; perhaps TRBD2 as D (5 bases). Germline V lookup: CDR1 SGHRS, CDR2 YFSETQ. The CDR3 runs 15 residues. V was clipped by 4 bases and J by 4 bases, with 14 bases between them. The CDR3 DNA follows: TGCGCCAGCAGCGTCAGCGGAACCTCCACCGGGGAGCTGTTTTTT. Translation gives CASSVSGTSTGELFF.

V usage is TRBV28 and J usage is TRBJ2-7; D is undetermined. V was shortened by 1 base and J by 9 bases, with 10 bases between the two germline ends. This CDR3 is 12 amino acids long. The V gene's germline CDR1 is MDHEN and CDR2 SYDVKM. The CDR3 DNA is TGTGCCAGCAGTTTATCCCGATGGGGGCAGTACTTC. Its protein is CASSLSRWGQYF.

The rearrangement uses TRBV3-1 (or the pseudogene TRBV3-2) and TRBJ2-7; either TRBD1 or TRBD2 may supply D (5 bases each). The CDR3 runs to 14 residues. Germline CDR1 LGHDT, CDR2 YNNKEL (reference sequence). V lost 4 bases, J lost 2 bases, and 12 bases lay in between. The CDR3 DNA follows: TGTGCCAGCAGCCCCCGGGACGTCCCCTACGAGCAGTACTTC. Protein sequence: CASSPRDVPYEQYF.

The CDR3 DNA reads as TGTGCCAGCAGCTTAAACCCGAACGGCTACACCTTC. Protein sequence: CASSLNPNGYTF. This rearrangement joins TRBV7-2 to TRBJ1-2; D ambiguous. Trimming removed 2 bases from V and 8 bases from J, with 9 bases in between. Per germline, CDR1 SGHTA and CDR2 FQGNSA. The CDR3 length is 12 residues.

This chain joins TRBV6-5 and TRBJ2-4; 12 bases are a match to TRBD1. The V segment lost 0 bases and the J segment 4 bases; nucleotides outside the gene matches: 1. In germline, CDR1 is MNHEY, CDR2 SVGAGI. The CDR3 covers 16 residues. Here the CDR3 DNA reads TGTGCCAGCAGTTACTCGGGACAGGGGGCGAAAAACATTCAGTACTTC. Its protein is CASSYSGQGAKNIQYF.

The chain carries TRBV27 and TRBJ1-1; maybe TRBD1 (6 bases). The V and J ends lost 5 bases and 11 bases respectively, with 15 bases between them. The CDR3 loop spans 12 amino acids. CDR1 MNHEY and CDR2 SMNVEV come from the germline V gene (reference sequence). The CDR3 protein is CASSDGGRPAFF. For the CDR3, the DNA is TGTGCCAGCAGTGACGGGGGCAGGCCCGCTTTCTTT.

The chain couples TRBV10-1 to TRBJ2-5; 10 nucleotides match TRBD2. The J segment lost 2 bases and the V segment lost 4 bases, leaving 10 bases of the junction unmatched. CDR1 and CDR2 from the germline V gene are WNHNN and SYGVQD (reference sequence). This CDR3 is built from 17 residues. The CDR3 loop is CASSARLAGVFQETQYF. The DNA for the CDR3 is TGCGCCAGCAGTGCTAGGCTAGCGGGAGTTTTTCAAGAGACCCAGTACTTC.